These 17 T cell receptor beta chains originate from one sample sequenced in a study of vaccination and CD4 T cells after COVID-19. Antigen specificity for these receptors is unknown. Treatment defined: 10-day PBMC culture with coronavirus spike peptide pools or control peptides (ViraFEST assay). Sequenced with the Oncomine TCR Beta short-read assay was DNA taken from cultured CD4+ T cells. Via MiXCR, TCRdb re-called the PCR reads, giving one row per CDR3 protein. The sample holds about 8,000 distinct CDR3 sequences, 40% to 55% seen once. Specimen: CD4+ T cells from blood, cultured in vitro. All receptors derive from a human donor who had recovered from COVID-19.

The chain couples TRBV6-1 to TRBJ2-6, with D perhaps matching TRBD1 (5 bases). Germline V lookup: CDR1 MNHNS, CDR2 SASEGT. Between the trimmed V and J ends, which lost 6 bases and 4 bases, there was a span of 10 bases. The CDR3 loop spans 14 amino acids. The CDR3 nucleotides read TGTGCCAGCAGGGACAATGGCGGGGCCAACGTCCTGACTTTC. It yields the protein CASRDNGGANVLTF.

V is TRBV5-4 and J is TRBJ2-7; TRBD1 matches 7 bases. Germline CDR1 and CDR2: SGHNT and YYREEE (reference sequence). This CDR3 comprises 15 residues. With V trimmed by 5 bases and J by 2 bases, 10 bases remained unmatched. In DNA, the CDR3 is TGTGCCAGCAGGAGAACAGGGGACAGTCCCTACGAGCAGTACTTC. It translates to CASRRTGDSPYEQYF.

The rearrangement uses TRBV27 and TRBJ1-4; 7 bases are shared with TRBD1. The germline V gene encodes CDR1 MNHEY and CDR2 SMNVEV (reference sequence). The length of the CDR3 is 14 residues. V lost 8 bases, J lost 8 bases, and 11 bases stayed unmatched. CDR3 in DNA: TGTGCCAGCGGAAGGAAGGGGGCAGGGGAAAAACTGTTTTTT. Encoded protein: CASGRKGAGEKLFF.

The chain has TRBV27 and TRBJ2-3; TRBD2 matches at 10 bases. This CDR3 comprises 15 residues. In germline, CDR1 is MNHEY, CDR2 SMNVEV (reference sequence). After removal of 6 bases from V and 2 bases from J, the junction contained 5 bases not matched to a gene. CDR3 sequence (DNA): TGTGCCAGCAGCCGGAGCGGGAGGGTCACAGATACGCAGTATTTT. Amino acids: CASSRSGRVTDTQYF.

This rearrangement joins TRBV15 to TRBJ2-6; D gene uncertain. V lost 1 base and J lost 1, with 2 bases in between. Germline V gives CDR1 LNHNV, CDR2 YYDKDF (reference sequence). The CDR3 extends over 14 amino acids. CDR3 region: CATSRGSGANVLTF. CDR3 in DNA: TGTGCCACCAGCAGAGGTTCTGGGGCCAACGTCCTGACTTTC.

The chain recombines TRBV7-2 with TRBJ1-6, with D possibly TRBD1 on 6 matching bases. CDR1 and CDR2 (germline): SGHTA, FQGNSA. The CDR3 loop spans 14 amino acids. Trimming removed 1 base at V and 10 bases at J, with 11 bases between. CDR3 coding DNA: TGTGCCAGCAGCTTAGTACAGGGTGAATCACCCCTCCACTTT. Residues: CASSLVQGESPLHF. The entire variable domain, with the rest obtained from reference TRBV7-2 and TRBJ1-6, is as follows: GAGVSQSPSNKVTEKGKDVELRCDPISGHTALYWYRQSLGQGLEFLIYFQGNSAPDKSGLPSDRFSAERTGGSVSTLTIQRTQQEDSAVYLCASSLVQGESPLHFGNGTRLTVT.

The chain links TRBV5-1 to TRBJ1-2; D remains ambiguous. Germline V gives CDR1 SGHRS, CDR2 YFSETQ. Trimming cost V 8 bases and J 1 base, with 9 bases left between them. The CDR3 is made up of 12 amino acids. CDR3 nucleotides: TGCGCCAGTCCGACTGTTAACTATGGCTACACCTTC. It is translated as CASPTVNYGYTF.

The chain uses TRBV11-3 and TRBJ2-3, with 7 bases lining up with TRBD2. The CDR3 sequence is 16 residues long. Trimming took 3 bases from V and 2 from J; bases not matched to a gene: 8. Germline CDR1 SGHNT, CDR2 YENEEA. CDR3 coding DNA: TGTGCCAGCAGCTTTAGGCTAGCGGACATCACAGATACGCAGTATTTT. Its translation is CASSFRLADITDTQYF.

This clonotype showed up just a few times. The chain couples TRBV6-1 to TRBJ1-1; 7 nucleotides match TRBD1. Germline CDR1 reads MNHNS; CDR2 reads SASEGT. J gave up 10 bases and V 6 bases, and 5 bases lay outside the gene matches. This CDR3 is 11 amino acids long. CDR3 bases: TGTGCCAGCAGCCGTGGACAGGTAGCTTTCTTT. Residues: CASSRGQVAFF.

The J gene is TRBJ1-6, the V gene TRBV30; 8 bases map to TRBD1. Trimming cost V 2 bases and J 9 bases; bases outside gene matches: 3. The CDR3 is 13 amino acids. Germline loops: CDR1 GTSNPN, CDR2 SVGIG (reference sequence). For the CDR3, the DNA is TGTGCCTGGAGTCGACAGGGGATTTCACCCCTCCACTTT. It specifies CAWSRQGISPLHF. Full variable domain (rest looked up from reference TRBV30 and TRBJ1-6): SQTIHQWPATLVQPVGSPLSLECTVEGTSNPNLYWYRQAAGRGLQLLFYSVGIGQISSEVPQNLSASRPQDRQFILSSKKLLLSDSGFYLCAWSRQGISPLHFGNGTRLTVT.

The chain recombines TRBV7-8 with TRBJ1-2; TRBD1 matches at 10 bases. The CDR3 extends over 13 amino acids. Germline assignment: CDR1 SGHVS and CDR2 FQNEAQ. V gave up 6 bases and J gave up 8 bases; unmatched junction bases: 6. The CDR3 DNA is TGTGCCAGCAGACGGGACAGGGGAGCCGGCTACACCTTC. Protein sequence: CASRRDRGAGYTF.

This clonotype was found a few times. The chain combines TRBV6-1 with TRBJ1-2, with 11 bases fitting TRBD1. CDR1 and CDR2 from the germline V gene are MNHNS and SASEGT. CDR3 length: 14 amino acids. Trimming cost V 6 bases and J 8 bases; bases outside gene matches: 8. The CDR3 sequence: CASRGTDRGLGYTF. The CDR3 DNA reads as TGTGCCAGCAGGGGGACGGACAGGGGGCTCGGCTACACCTTC.

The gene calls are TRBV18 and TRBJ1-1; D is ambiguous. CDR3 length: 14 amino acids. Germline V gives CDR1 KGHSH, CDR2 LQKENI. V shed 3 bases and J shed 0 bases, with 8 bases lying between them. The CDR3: CASSPREVNTEAFF. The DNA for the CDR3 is TGTGCCAGCTCACCCCGGGAGGTGAACACTGAAGCTTTCTTT. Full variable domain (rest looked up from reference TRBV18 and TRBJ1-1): NAGVMQNPRHLVRRRGQEARLRCSPMKGHSHVYWYRQLPEEGLKFMVYLQKENIIDESGMPKERFSAEFPKEGPSILRIQQVVRGDSAAYFCASSPREVNTEAFFGQGTRLTVV.

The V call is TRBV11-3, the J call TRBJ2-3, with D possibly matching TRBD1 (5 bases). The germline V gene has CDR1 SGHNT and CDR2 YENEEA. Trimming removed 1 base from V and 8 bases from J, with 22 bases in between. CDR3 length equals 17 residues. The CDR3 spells CASSLALAGPSEATQYF. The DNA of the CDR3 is TGTGCCAGCAGCTTAGCCTTAGCAGGGCCTTCGGAAGCTACGCAGTATTTT. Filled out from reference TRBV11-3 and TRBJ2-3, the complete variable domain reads EAGVVQSPRYKIIEKKQPVAFWCNPISGHNTLYWYLQNLGQGPELLIRYENEEAVDDSQLPKDRFSAERLKGVDSTLKIQPAELGDSAVYLCASSLALAGPSEATQYFGPGTRLTVL.

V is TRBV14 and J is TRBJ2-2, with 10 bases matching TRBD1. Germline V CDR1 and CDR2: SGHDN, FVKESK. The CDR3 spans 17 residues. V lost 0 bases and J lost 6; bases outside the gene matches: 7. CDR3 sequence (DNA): TGTGCCAGCAGCCAAGATCCCCCCGGACAGGGGGCCGGGGAGCTGTTTTTT. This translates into CASSQDPPGQGAGELFF.

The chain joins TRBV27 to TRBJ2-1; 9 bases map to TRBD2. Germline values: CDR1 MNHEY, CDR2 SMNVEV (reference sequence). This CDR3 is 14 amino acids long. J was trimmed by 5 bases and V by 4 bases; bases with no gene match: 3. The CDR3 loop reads CASSYSGRDNEQFF. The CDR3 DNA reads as TGTGCCAGCAGTTATAGCGGGAGAGACAATGAGCAGTTCTTC.

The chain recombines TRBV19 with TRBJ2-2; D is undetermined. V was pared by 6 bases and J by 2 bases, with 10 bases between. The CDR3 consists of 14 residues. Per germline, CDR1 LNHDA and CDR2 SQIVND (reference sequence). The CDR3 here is CASSVRDNTGELFF. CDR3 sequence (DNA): TGTGCCAGTAGCGTACGAGACAACACCGGGGAGCTGTTTTTT.